This passage covers 17 T cell receptor beta chains from one sample sequenced in a study of siplizumab effects on memory and regulatory T cells. Generated by immunoSEQ multiplex PCR, the TCRdb table keeps only in-frame clones and is missing some. The sample comprises about 69,000 clones, around 90% of which are singletons, and 1.5% to 2% rests with the top ten. The sample taken for sequencing was Tregs sorted from blood. These receptors originate from a human donor in good health.

Only one count was recorded for this clone. The J gene is TRBJ2-7, the V gene TRBV6-6; D gene ambiguous. This CDR3 comprises 14 residues. The germline V gene has CDR1 MNHNY and CDR2 SVGAGI (reference sequence). Deletions cut 0 bases from V and 3 bases from J, with 9 bases between. The CDR3 region is CASSYSIKNYEQYF. The CDR3 DNA reads as TGTGCCAGCAGTTACTCGATTAAGAACTACGAGCAGTACTTC.

The chain employs TRBV20-1 and TRBJ2-7, with D unclear. Looked up from germline, CDR1 is DFQATT and CDR2 is SNEGSKA (reference sequence). V was clipped by 4 bases and J by 4 bases, with 8 bases between them. CDR3 size: 11 residues. Written as DNA, the CDR3 is TGCAGTGCTACGGACCGGTACGAGCAGTACTTC. Amino acid sequence: CSATDRYEQYF.

A single count supports this clone. The rearrangement links TRBV5-5 to TRBJ2-7; D is unresolved. Germline CDR1 is SGHKS and CDR2 is YYEKEE (reference sequence). CDR3 size: 13 residues. V was clipped by 1 base and J by 3 bases, with 8 bases between them. CDR3: CASSLTVNYEQYF. The CDR3 region has the DNA TGTGCCAGCAGCTTGACGGTAAACTACGAGCAGTACTTC.

This rearrangement joins TRBV5-1 to TRBJ2-5; 8 bases are a match to TRBD1. Germline trimming cut 0 bases from V and 3 bases from J; bases unmatched to any gene: 7. Germline values: CDR1 SGHRS, CDR2 YFSETQ. CDR3 length: 16 residues. CDR3 DNA: TGCGCCAGCAGCTTGGTTCCAGACAGGGGAAAAGAGACCCAGTACTTC. Its translation: CASSLVPDRGKETQYF.

The J gene is TRBJ2-1, the V gene TRBV5-4; no clear D. The CDR3 runs to 14 residues. Germline-derived CDR1 and CDR2 are SGHNT and YYREEE (reference sequence). V was cut by 4 bases and J by 0 bases, with 8 bases left in between. CDR3 bases: TGTGCCAGCAGCCCCGCAAGCTCCTACAATGAGCAGTTCTTC. Its protein product is CASSPASSYNEQFF.

V gene TRBV6-5 combines with J gene TRBJ2-3, with D perhaps matching TRBD1 or TRBD2 (6 bases each). With 2 bases removed from V and 4 bases from J, the gap between germline ends came to 7 bases. The CDR3 is 13 residues long. From germline, CDR1 is MNHEY and CDR2 SVGAGI. The CDR3 protein is CASSYRGPDTQYF. The CDR3 DNA sequence: TGTGCCAGCAGTTACCGGGGGCCAGATACGCAGTATTTT.

The chain links TRBV5-6 to TRBJ2-5, with a weak D call TRBD1 (6 bases). This CDR3 region has 14 residues. Trimming stripped 5 bases from V and 5 bases from J, with 16 bases between. Per germline, CDR1 SGHDT and CDR2 YYEEEE. The DNA for the CDR3 is TGTGCCAGCAGTCCTACAGGGCTTTGGGAGACCCAGTACTTC. Its translation: CASSPTGLWETQYF.

This rearrangement joins TRBV19 to TRBJ1-4; D is perhaps TRBD1 (5 bases). The CDR3 is 16 amino acids. V lost 3 bases to trimming and J lost 3 bases, with 14 bases between them. The V gene's germline CDR1 is LNHDA and CDR2 SQIVND (reference sequence). The CDR3 sequence: CASSIGGTDSNEKLFF. CDR3 nucleotide sequence: TGTGCCAGTAGTATCGGCGGGACGGACTCTAATGAAAAACTGTTTTTT.

The chain has TRBV6-1 and TRBJ2-3; D is uncertain. The germline V gene encodes CDR1 MNHNS and CDR2 SASEGT. V was cut by 6 bases and J by 4 bases, with 2 bases left in between. The CDR3 sequence is 10 residues long. The DNA of the CDR3 is TGTGCCAGCAGAGCAGATACGCAGTATTTT. Its protein is CASRADTQYF.

The chain carries TRBV2 and TRBJ2-7; D is undetermined. Trimming removed 4 bases from V and 6 bases from J, with 7 bases in between. Looked up from germline, CDR1 is SNHLY and CDR2 is FYNNEI. The CDR3 sequence is 11 residues long. The CDR3 region is CASSVGFEQYF. The DNA of the CDR3 is TGTGCCAGCAGTGTAGGGTTCGAGCAGTACTTC. The whole variable domain, remainder taken from reference TRBV2 and TRBJ2-7, is EPEVTQTPSHQVTQMGQEVILRCVPISNHLYFYWYRQILGQKVEFLVSFYNNEISEKSEIFDDQFSVERPDGSNFTLKIRSTKLEDSAMYFCASSVGFEQYFGPGTRLTVT.

DNA of the CDR3: TGTGCCAGCTCACCAGGCGCCCAAACCGAAGCAACTAATGAAAAACTGTTTTTT. Amino acid sequence: CASSPGAQTEATNEKLFF. The chain joins TRBV18 to TRBJ1-4; no firm D call. The CDR3 contains 18 residues. The V end was cut by 2 bases, the J end by 0 bases, with 16 bases between. Per germline, CDR1 KGHSH and CDR2 LQKENI.

This chain connects TRBV12-2 to TRBJ2-5; the D call of TRBD1 is as the table states it, not checked on the DNA. TRBV12-2 is a documented pseudogene. This CDR3 has 16 residues. This CDR3 reads CASRFPGQEIQETQYF. The CDR3 DNA follows: TGTGCAAGTCGATTTCCGGGACAGGAAATCCAAGAGACCCAGTACTTC.

This chain links TRBV5-1 with TRBJ1-4; tentatively, D is TRBD1 (5 bases). V was shortened by 2 bases and J by 7 bases, with 9 bases between the two germline ends. CDR1 and CDR2 from the germline V gene are SGHRS and YFSETQ. There are 13 residues in the CDR3. The CDR3 reads CASSFPGGEKLFF. For the CDR3, the DNA is TGCGCCAGCAGCTTCCCTGGGGGTGAAAAACTGTTTTTT.

The gene calls are TRBV9 and TRBJ2-5, with D uncertain. The germline CDR1 and CDR2 sequences are SGDLS and YYNGEE. The CDR3 contains 13 residues. With 0 bases removed from V and 3 bases from J, the gap between germline ends came to 6 bases. The CDR3 loop reads CASSVVPEETQYF. CDR3 bases: TGTGCCAGCAGCGTAGTACCGGAAGAGACCCAGTACTTC.

The chain has TRBV6-5 and TRBJ2-1; 9 bases map to TRBD2. V lost 8 bases and J lost 7; bases outside the gene matches: 0. Germline V gives CDR1 MNHEY, CDR2 SVGAGI. The CDR3 covers 11 residues. The CDR3 here is CASGLANEQFF. For the CDR3, the DNA is TGTGCCAGCGGACTAGCGAATGAGCAGTTCTTC.

The gene calls are TRBV18 and TRBJ2-3; D might be TRBD1 (6 bases). This CDR3 contains 15 residues. The V gene's germline CDR1 is KGHSH and CDR2 LQKENI. V lost 3 bases and J lost 4, with 14 bases in between. CDR3 amino acids: CASSPLQGRADTQYF. CDR3 in DNA: TGTGCCAGCTCACCGTTACAGGGAAGAGCAGATACGCAGTATTTT.

The chain combines TRBV5-4 with TRBJ2-3; D unresolved. V lost 2 bases, J lost 4 bases, and 2 bases lay in between. This CDR3 region has 11 residues. Germline-derived CDR1 and CDR2 are SGHNT and YYREEE (reference sequence). The CDR3 nucleotides are TGTGCCAGCAGCTTCGCAGATACGCAGTATTTT. It encodes CASSFADTQYF.